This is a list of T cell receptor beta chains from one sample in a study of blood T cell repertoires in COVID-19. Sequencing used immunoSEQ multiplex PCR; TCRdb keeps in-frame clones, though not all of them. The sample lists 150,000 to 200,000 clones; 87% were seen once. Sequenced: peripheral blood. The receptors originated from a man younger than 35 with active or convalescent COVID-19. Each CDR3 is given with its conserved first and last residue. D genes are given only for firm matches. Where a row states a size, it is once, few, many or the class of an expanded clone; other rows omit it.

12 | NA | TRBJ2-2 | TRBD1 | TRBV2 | TGTGCCAGCAGGGGGACAGTCGAGGAGCTGTTTTTT | CASRGTVEELFF
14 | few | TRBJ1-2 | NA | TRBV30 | TGTGCCTGGAGTGTCGACAGCAGTAACTATGGCTACACCTTC | CAWSVDSSNYGYTF
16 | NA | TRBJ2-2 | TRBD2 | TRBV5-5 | TGTGCCAGCAGCCAAGGACTAGCGGAGAACACCGGGGAGCTGTTTTTT | CASSQGLAENTGELFF
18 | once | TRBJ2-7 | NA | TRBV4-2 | TGTGCCAGCAGCCAAGAGGGAGGTCTGACGAATACCGGCTACGAGCAGTACTTC | CASSQEGGLTNTGYEQYF
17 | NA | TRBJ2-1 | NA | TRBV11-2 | TGTGCCAGCAGCTTATATGGTTTGCGGGTACGAGACAATGAGCAGTTCTTC | CASSLYGLRVRDNEQFF
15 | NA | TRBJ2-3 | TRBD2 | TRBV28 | TGTGCCAGCAGTTATAGCGGGGCTTCCACAGATACGCAGTATTTT | CASSYSGASTDTQYF
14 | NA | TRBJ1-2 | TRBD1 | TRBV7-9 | TGTGCCAGCAGCTTAGGGGGACAGGACTATGGCTACACCTTC | CASSLGGQDYGYTF
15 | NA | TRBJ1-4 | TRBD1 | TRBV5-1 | TGCGCCAGCAGCTTGGAGGGGGCTGCTAATGAAAAACTGTTTTTT | CASSLEGAANEKLFF
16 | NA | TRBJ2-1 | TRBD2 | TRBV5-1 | TGCGCCAGCAGCCCGGGACTAGCGGGAGTGTCGAATGAGCAGTTCTTC | CASSPGLAGVSNEQFF
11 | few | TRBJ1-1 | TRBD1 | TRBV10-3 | TGTGCCATCAGCCGACAGGGCAGGGCTTTCTTT | CAISRQGRAFF
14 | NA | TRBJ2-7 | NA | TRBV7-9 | TGTGCCAGCAGTCCCGAGAGGGTCCCCTACGAGCAGTACTTC | CASSPERVPYEQYF
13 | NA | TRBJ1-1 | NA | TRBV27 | TGTGCCAGCAGTTTAACGGTGAACACTGAAGCTTTCTTT | CASSLTVNTEAFF
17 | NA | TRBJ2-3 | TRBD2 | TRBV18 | TGTGCCAGCTCACCACGGGGACTAGCGGGAAACACAGATACGCAGTATTTT | CASSPRGLAGNTDTQYF
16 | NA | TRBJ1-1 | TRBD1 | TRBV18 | TGTGCCAGCTCACCCCCCCGACAGGGTGGAAACACTGAAGCTTTCTTT | CASSPPRQGGNTEAFF
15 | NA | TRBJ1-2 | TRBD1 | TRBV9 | TGTGCCAGCAGCCCCCAGGACAGGGGTGACTATGGCTACACCTTC | CASSPQDRGDYGYTF
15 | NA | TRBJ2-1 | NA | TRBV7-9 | TGTGCCAGCAGCTTGCGACAGGACATGTACAATGAGCAGTTCTTC | CASSLRQDMYNEQFF
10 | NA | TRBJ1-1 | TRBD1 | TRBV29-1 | TGCAGCGTTGCAGGGACAGTTTCTTTCTTT | CSVAGTVSFF
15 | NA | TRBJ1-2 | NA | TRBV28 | TGTGCCAGCAGTTTTCCCAGGGGATCCAACTATGGCTACACCTTC | CASSFPRGSNYGYTF
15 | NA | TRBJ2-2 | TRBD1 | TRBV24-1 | TGTGCCACCAGTGGTCGGGACAGTTACACCGGGGAGCTGTTTTTT | CATSGRDSYTGELFF
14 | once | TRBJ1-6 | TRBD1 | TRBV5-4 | TGTGCCAGCAGCCCGGGACAGGGTGTTTCACCCCTCCACTTT | CASSPGQGVSPLHF
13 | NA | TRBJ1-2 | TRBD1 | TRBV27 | TGTGCCAGCGGGACAGTATTTAACTATGGCTACACCTTC | CASGTVFNYGYTF
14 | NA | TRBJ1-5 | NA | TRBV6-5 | TGTGCCAGCAGTTACACTTATAGCAATCAGCCCCAGCATTTT | CASSYTYSNQPQHF
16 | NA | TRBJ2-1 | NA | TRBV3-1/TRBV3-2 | TGTGCCAGCAGCCAACGTCGTGGGGGGTCCTACAATGAGCAGTTCTTC | CASSQRRGGSYNEQFF
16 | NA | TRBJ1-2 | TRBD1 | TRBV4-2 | TGTGCCAGCAGCCAAGCAACGGACAGGGCTGGCTATGGCTACACCTTC | CASSQATDRAGYGYTF
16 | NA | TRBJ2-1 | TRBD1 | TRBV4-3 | TGCGCCAGCAGCCAGACCCCCGGGACAGTCTACAATGAGCAGTTCTTC | CASSQTPGTVYNEQFF
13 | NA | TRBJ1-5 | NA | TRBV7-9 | TGTGCCAGCAGCTTTGGTCAGAATCAGCCCCAGCATTTT | CASSFGQNQPQHF
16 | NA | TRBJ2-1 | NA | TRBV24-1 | TGTGCCACCAGTGATTGGGGGGACGCGGCCTACAATGAGCAGTTCTTC | CATSDWGDAAYNEQFF
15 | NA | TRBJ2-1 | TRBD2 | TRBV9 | TGTGCCAGCAGCGCATTAACGGGACTATCAACTGAGCAGTTCTTC | CASSALTGLSTEQFF
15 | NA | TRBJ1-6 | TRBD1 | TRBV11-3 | TGTGCCAGCCGGCCGGGGGCAGGGGGGAATTCACCCCTCCACTTT | CASRPGAGGNSPLHF
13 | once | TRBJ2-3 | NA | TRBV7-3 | TGTGCCAGCAGCTCCACAGGGTCGGATACGCAGTATTTT | CASSSTGSDTQYF
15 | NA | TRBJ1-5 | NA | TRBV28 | TGTGCCAGTATCAAACGGGGAAGTCGCAATCAGCCCCAGCATTTT | CASIKRGSRNQPQHF
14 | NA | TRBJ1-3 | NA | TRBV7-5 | TGTGCCAGAAGCTCGGACAGGTGGGGAAACACCATATATTTT | CARSSDRWGNTIYF
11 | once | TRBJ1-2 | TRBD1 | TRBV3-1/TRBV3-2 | TGTGCCAGCAGCCAAAATGGGGACAGTCCCTTC | CASSQNGDSPF
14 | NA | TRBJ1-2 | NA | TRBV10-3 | TGTGCCATCAATTCGGGGGGAGGAAACTATGGCTACACCTTC | CAINSGGGNYGYTF
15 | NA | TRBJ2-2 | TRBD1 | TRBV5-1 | TGCGCCAGCAGCAGTCAGGGGGAACGTGGCGGGGAGCTGTTTTTT | CASSSQGERGGELFF
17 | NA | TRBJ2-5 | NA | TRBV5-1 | TGCGCCAGCAGCGTGAGACGGGCTAGCGCTTACCAAGAGACCCAGTACTTC | CASSVRRASAYQETQYF
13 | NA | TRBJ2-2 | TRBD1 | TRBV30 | TGTGCCTGGAGCAGGGACAGGACCGGGGAGCTGTTTTTT | CAWSRDRTGELFF
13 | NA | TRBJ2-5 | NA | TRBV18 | TGTGCCAGCTCACTTGGGGGCTCAGAGACCCAGTACTTC | CASSLGGSETQYF
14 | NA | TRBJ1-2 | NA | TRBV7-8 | TGTGCCAGCAGCTTCAGAAGGGGAGGCTATGGCTACACCTTC | CASSFRRGGYGYTF
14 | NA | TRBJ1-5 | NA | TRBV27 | TGTGCCAGCAGTTTGGGGGGGAATTCCCAGCCCCAGCATTTT | CASSLGGNSQPQHF
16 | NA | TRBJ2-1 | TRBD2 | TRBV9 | TGTGCCAGCAGCGTGACGACTAGCGGGAGTACAGATGAGCAGTTCTTC | CASSVTTSGSTDEQFF